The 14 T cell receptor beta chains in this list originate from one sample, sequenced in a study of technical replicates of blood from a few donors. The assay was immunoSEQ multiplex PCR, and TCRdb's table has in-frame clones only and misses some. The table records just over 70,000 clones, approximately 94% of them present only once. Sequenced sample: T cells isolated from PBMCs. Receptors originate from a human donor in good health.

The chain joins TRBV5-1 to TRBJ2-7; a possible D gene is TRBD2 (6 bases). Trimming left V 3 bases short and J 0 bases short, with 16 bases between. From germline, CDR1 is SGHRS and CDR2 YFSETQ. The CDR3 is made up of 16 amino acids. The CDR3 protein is CASSSVLARSSYEQYF. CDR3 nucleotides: TGCGCCAGCAGCTCAGTTCTAGCGAGGAGCTCCTACGAGCAGTACTTC.

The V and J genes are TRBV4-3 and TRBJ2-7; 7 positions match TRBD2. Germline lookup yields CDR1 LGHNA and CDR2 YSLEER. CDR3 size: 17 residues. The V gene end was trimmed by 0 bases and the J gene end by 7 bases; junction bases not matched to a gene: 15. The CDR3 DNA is TGCGCCAGCAGCCAAGATCTTTGGGAGGGCAACGGGGGGGAGCAGTACTTC. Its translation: CASSQDLWEGNGGEQYF.

Here the CDR3 reads CASSPGSTEAFF. The CDR3, as DNA: TGTGCCAGCAGCCCCGGGAGCACTGAAGCTTTCTTT. The chain has TRBV7-8 and TRBJ1-1; D gene uncertain. The CDR3 contains 12 residues. Deletions cut 5 bases from V and 4 bases from J, with 8 bases between. Germline V gene lookup returns CDR1 SGHVS and CDR2 FQNEAQ. Combining the CDR3 with reference TRBV7-8 and TRBJ1-1 gives the whole variable domain GAGVSQSPRYKVAKRGQDVALRCDPISGHVSLFWYQQALGQGPEFLTYFQNEAQLDKSGLPSDRFFAERPEGSVSTLKIQRTQQEDSAVYLCASSPGSTEAFFGQGTRLTVV.

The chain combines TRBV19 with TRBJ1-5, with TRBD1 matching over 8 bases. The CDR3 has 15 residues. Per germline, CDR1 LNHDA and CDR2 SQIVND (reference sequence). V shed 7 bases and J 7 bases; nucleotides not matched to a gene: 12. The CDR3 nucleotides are TGTGCCAGTATTAGTGGGACAGGAAATCGGCAGCCCCAGCATTTT. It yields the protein CASISGTGNRQPQHF.

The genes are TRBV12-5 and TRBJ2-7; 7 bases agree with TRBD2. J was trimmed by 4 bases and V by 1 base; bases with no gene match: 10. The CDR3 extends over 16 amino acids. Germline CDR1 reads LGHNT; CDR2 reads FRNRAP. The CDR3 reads CASGLDLAGAHYEQYF. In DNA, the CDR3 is TGTGCTAGTGGTTTGGACCTCGCGGGAGCTCATTACGAGCAGTACTTC.

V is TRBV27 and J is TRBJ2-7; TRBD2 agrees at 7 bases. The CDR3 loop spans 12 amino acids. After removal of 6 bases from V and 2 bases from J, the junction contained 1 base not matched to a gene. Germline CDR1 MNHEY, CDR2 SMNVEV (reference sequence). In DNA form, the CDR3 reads TGTGCCAGCAGGGGAGGGCCCTACGAGCAGTACTTC. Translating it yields CASRGGPYEQYF.

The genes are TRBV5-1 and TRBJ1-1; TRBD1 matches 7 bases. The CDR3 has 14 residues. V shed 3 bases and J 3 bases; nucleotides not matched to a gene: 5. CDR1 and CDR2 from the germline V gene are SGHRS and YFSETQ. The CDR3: CASSSRGQDTEAFF. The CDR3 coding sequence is TGCGCCAGCAGCTCCCGAGGACAGGACACTGAAGCTTTCTTT. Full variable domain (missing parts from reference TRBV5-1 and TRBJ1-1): KAGVTQTPRYLIKTRGQQVTLSCSPISGHRSVSWYQQTPGQGLQFLFEYFSETQRNKGNFPGRFSGRQFSNSRSEMNVSTLELGDSALYLCASSSRGQDTEAFFGQGTRLTVV.

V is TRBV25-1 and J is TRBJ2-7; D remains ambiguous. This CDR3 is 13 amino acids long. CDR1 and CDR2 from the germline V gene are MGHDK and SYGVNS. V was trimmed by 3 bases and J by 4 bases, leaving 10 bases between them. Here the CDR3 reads CASSDASMYEQYF. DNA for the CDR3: TGTGCCAGCAGTGATGCGAGCATGTACGAGCAGTACTTC.

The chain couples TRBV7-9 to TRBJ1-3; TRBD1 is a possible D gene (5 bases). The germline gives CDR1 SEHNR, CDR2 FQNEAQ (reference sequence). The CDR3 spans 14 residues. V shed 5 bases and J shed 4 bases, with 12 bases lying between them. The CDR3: CASSLTQGGNTIYF. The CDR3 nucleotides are TGTGCCAGCAGCCTAACTCAGGGAGGAAACACCATATATTTT.

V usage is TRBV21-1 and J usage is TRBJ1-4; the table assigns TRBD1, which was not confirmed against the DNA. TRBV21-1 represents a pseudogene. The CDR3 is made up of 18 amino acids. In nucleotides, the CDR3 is TGTGCCAGCAGCAAAGGGCGGGACAGGGAAAAGGGTAATGAAAAACTGTTTTTT. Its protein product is CASSKGRDREKGNEKLFF.

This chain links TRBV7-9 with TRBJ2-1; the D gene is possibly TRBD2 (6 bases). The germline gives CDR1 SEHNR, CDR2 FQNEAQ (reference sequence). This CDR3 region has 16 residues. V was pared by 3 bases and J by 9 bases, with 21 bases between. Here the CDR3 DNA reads TGTGCCAGCAGCTTTTCCCGGCCTGCGGCCGGGGGTGAGCAGTTCTTC. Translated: CASSFSRPAAGGEQFF.

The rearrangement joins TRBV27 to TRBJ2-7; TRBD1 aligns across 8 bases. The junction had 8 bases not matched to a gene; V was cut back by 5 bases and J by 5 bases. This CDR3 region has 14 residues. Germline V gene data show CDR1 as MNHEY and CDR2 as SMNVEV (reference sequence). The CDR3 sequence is CASSIRSTGDEQYF. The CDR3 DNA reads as TGTGCCAGCAGTATAAGATCGACAGGGGACGAGCAGTACTTC.

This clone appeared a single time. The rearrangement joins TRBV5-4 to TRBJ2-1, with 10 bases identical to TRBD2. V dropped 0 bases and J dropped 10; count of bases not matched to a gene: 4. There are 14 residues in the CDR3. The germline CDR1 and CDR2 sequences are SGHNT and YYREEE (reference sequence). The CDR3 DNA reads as TGTGCCAGCAGCTTGGTAGCGGGAGGCCGGGAGCAGTTCTTC. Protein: CASSLVAGGREQFF.

The DNA of the CDR3 is TGTGCCAGCAGTGAAGCGGCCGGCGGGGGGCAGTACTTC. This translates into CASSEAAGGGQYF. This chain links TRBV2 with TRBJ2-5; TRBD2 agrees at 8 bases. Unmatched junction bases numbered 5, after V lost 0 bases and J lost 11 bases. The CDR3 length is 13 residues. CDR1 is SNHLY, CDR2 FYNNEI, per germline.